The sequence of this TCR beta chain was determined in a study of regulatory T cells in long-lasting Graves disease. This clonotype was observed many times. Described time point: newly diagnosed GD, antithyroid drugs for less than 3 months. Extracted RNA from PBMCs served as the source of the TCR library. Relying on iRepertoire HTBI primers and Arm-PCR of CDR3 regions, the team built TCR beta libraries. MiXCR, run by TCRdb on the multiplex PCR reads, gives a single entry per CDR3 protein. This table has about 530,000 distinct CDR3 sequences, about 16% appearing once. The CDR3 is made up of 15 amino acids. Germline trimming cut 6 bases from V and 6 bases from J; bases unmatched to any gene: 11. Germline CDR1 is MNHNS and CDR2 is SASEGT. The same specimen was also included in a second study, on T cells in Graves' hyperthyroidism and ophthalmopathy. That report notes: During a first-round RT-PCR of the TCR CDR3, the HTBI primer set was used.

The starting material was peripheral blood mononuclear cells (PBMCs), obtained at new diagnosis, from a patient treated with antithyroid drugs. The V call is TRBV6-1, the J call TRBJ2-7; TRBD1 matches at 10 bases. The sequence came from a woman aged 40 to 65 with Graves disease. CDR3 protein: CASSPGGQGRSEQYF. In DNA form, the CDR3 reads TGTGCCAGCAGCCCAGGGGGACAGGGGAGGTCCGAGCAGTACTTC.